These 7 T cell receptor beta chains were sequenced from one sample in a study of cytotoxic CD8 clonotypes in ibrutinib-treated CLL. The table came from immunoSEQ multiplex PCR; TCRdb's copy has only in-frame clones and leaves some out. This repertoire shows about 140,000 clones, around 82% found once; its top ten account for roughly 7.6%. Specimen: PBMCs, collected after 36 months of ibrutinib treatment. The receptors shown here come from a human donor with chronic lymphocytic leukemia.

As to this clone: An end of the junction does not agree with germline; a read error may underlie this. The J gene is TRBJ2-3, the V gene TRBV7-9, with D maybe TRBD1 (6 bases). The germline V gene has CDR1 SEHNR and CDR2 FQNEAQ (reference sequence). The CDR3 consists of 17 residues. CDR3 amino acids: CASSLGGQSRSTDTQYF. The CDR3 DNA reads TGTGCCAGCAGCTTAGGAGGACAGTCCCGAAGCACGGATACGCAGTATTTT.

The chain couples TRBV10-3 to TRBJ2-2; 7 bases are a match to TRBD2. V gave up 4 bases and J gave up 4 bases; unmatched junction bases: 15. CDR3 length: 18 amino acids. Germline V lookup: CDR1 ENHRY, CDR2 SYGVKD. This chain's CDR3 is CAISVRLAGAGTTGELFF. The CDR3 DNA reads TGTGCCATCAGTGTTCGGCTAGCCGGAGCGGGGACCACCGGGGAGCTGTTTTTT.

V gene TRBV6-1 combines with J gene TRBJ2-7; maybe TRBD1 (5 bases). Per germline, CDR1 MNHNS and CDR2 SASEGT. The CDR3 runs to 13 residues. Trimming removed 6 bases at V and 0 bases at J, with 9 bases between. CDR3 protein: CASSWTSSYEQYF. DNA of the CDR3: TGTGCCAGCAGCTGGACATCCTCCTACGAGCAGTACTTC.

This chain connects TRBV29-1 to TRBJ2-5; D uncertain. Germline lookup yields CDR1 SQVTM and CDR2 ANQGSEA. Trimming cost V 3 bases and J 1 base, with 9 bases left between them. There are 13 residues in the CDR3. CDR3 sequence (DNA): TGCAGCGTTGAGTTTGGTTTCCAAGAGACCCAGTACTTC. Translating it yields CSVEFGFQETQYF.

The V and J genes are TRBV5-4 and TRBJ1-2, with a tentative D call TRBD1 (5 bases). In germline, CDR1 is SGHNT, CDR2 YYREEE (reference sequence). The CDR3 is 15 residues long. Trimming removed 0 bases from V and 1 base from J, with 10 bases in between. CDR3 in amino acids: CASSLGRGINYGYTF. The CDR3 DNA sequence: TGTGCCAGCAGCTTGGGGCGGGGGATTAACTATGGCTACACCTTC.

V gene TRBV21-1 combines with J gene TRBJ2-1; the table's D call TRBD2 went unverified against the DNA. TRBV21-1 is noted as a pseudogene. This CDR3 has 14 residues. Here the CDR3 DNA reads TGTGCCAGCAGCAACCTGAGGAGGTACAATGAGCAGTTCTTC. Encoded protein: CASSNLRRYNEQFF.

The chain combines TRBV29-1 with TRBJ2-2; D is ambiguous. There are 13 residues in the CDR3. The V gene lost 2 bases and the J gene lost 2 bases, with 6 bases spanning the gap. Germline CDR1 reads SQVTM; CDR2 reads ANQGSEA. This CDR3 reads CSVEWVNTGELFF. CDR3 nucleotides: TGCAGCGTTGAATGGGTAAACACCGGGGAGCTGTTTTTT.